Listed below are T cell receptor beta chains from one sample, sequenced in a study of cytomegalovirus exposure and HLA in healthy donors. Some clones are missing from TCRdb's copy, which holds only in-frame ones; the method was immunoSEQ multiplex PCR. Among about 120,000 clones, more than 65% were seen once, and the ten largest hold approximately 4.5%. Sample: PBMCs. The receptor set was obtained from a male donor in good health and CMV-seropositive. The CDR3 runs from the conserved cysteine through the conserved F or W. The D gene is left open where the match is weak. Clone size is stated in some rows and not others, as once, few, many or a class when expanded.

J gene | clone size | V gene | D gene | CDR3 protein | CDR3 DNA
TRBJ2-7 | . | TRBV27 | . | CASSLRIGDEQYF | TGTGCCAGCAGTTTAAGGATCGGGGACGAGCAGTACTTC
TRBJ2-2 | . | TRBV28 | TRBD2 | CASSVAGLNTGELFF | TGTGCCAGCAGTGTAGCGGGTCTGAACACCGGGGAGCTGTTTTTT
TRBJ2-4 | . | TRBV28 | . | CASSLWQGERVDSQYF | TGTGCCAGCAGTTTATGGCAAGGGGAACGGGTAGACAGTCAGTACTTC
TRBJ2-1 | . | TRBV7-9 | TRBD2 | CASSLDLAGVSYNEQFF | TGTGCCAGCAGCTTAGATCTAGCGGGAGTTTCGTACAATGAGCAGTTCTTC
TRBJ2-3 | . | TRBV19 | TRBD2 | CASSAGGLGDTQYF | TGTGCCAGTAGTGCGGGAGGGCTGGGAGATACGCAGTATTTT
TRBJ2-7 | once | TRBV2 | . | CASSEDGGFYEQYF | TGTGCCAGCAGTGAAGACGGAGGATTCTACGAGCAGTACTTC
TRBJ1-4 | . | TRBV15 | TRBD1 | CATSRVGTGGAEKLFF | TGTGCCACCAGCAGAGTTGGGACAGGGGGGGCTGAAAAACTGTTTTTT
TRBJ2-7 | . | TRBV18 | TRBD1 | CASSPGTGDYEQYF | TGTGCCAGCTCACCCGGGACAGGTGATTACGAGCAGTACTTC
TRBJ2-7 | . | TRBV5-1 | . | CASSLDVGGFRYEQYF | TGCGCCAGCAGCTTGGATGTAGGGGGATTCCGCTACGAGCAGTACTTC
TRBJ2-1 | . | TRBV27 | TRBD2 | CASSLSYQGLAGVEQFF | TGTGCCAGCAGTTTATCGTACCAGGGACTAGCGGGAGTAGAGCAGTTCTTC
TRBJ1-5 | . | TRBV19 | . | CASSTGIRDFNQPQHF | TGTGCCAGTAGTACGGGGATACGGGACTTCAATCAACCCCAGCATTTT
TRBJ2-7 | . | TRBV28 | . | CASSPEAVLSRGVSYEQYF | TGTGCCAGCAGTCCCGAGGCAGTACTTAGCAGGGGGGTCTCCTACGAGCAGTACTTC
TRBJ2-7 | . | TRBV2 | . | CASNPPLSHEQYF | TGTGCCAGCAATCCTCCTCTCTCCCACGAGCAGTACTTC
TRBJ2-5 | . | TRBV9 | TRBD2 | CASSLTSGGEWETQYF | TGTGCCAGCAGCCTAACGAGTGGGGGGGAGTGGGAGACCCAGTACTTC
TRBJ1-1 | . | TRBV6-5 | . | CASSHRRDEAFF | TGTGCCAGCAGTCACCGCCGAGATGAAGCTTTCTTT
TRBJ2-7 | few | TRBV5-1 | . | CASSYIPGLRSYEQYF | TGCGCCAGCAGTTACATCCCTGGGCTTCGCTCCTACGAGCAGTACTTC
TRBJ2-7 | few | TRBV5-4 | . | CASKQDGAYEQYF | TGTGCCAGCAAGCAAGACGGGGCCTACGAGCAGTACTTC
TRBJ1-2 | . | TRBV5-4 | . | CASRDAGGRRGYTF | TGTGCCAGCAGGGATGCTGGTGGGCGACGGGGCTACACCTTC
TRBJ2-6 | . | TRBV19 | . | CASKFPRGTGANVLTF | TGTGCCAGTAAGTTCCCAAGGGGAACTGGGGCCAACGTCCTGACTTTC
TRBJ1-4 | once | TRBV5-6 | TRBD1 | CASSFGTGNEKLFF | TGTGCCAGCAGCTTTGGGACAGGGAATGAAAAACTGTTTTTT
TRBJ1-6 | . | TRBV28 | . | CASSPQGSHNSPLHF | TGTGCCAGCAGTCCCCAGGGGTCCCATAATTCACCCCTCCACTTT
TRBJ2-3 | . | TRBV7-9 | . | CASSPNRGFTDTQYF | TGTGCCAGCAGCCCAAATAGAGGTTTCACAGATACGCAGTATTTT
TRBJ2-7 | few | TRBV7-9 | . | CASSYDSYEQYF | TGTGCCAGCAGCTACGACAGTTACGAGCAGTACTTC
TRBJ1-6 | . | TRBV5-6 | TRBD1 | CASSLGQGDSPLHF | TGTGCCAGCAGCTTAGGACAGGGGGATTCACCCCTCCACTTT
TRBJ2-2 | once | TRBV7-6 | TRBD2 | CASSLTSGSDGELFF | TGTGCCAGCAGCTTGACTAGCGGGAGTGACGGGGAGCTGTTTTTT
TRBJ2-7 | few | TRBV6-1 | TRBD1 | CASNLNRGSYEQYF | TGTGCCAGCAACTTGAACAGGGGTTCCTACGAGCAGTACTTC
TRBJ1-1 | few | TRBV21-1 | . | CASSSAAEERGTEAFF | TGTGCCAGCAGCTCTGCTGCCGAGGAACGGGGCACTGAAGCTTTCTTT
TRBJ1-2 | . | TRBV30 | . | CASSGGYGYTF | TGTGCCTCCTCGGGGGGATATGGCTACACCTTC
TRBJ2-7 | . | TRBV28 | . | CASLRNYEQYF | TGTGCCAGCCTCAGAAACTACGAGCAGTACTTC
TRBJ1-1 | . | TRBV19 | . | CASSLNRRQETEAFF | TGTGCCAGTAGTTTGAACAGGAGACAGGAGACTGAAGCTTTCTTT